This T cell receptor (beta chain) was recorded in a study of neurological immune-mediated disorders. General study points: Private repertoires in all groups were suggested by the absence of shared CDR3 amino acid sequences among expanded clones across subjects. Multiple sclerosis patients had less TCR clonal expansion than even healthy controls, unlike HTLV-1-associated myelopathy.

Synthesis of cDNA was performed by 5'RACE using 10-nucleotide random UMIs. TCRdb re-called the 5' RACE reads through MiXCR, storing one row per CDR3 protein. The sample carries 50,000 to 80,000 distinct CDR3 sequences, 3.4% recorded once. From germline, CDR1 is KGHSH and CDR2 LQKENI. The CDR3 runs to 12 residues. With 11 bases removed from V and 1 base from J, the gap between germline ends came to 11 bases. This clonotype was counted at least ten times. What it binds is not known. This rearrangement joins TRBV18 to TRBJ2-5, with D tentatively TRBD1 or TRBD2 (6 bases each). Sequenced: PBMCs. The receptor was isolated from a man in his forties with multiple sclerosis. The CDR3 nucleotides read TGTGCCGGCGGGACACCCCAAGAGACCCAGTACTTC. Residues: CAGGTPQETQYF.